Listed below are T cell receptor beta chains from one sample, sequenced in a study of T cells in Graves' hyperthyroidism and ophthalmopathy. TCRdb called the multiplex PCR reads again in MiXCR, with one record for every CDR3 protein. The table records around 240,000 distinct CDR3 sequences, about 16% of them present only once. Sequenced material: blood. Source of these receptors: a woman between 18 and 30 years old with Graves' ophthalmopathy. CDR3s include the opening cysteine and the closing phenylalanine or tryptophan. A D gene is named only where the DNA matches it firmly. Rows give clone size only sometimes, using once, few, many, or a class for an expanded clone.

TRBV30,TRBJ1-6,.,many,CAWSVLWGDNSPLHF,TGTGCCTGGAGTGTACTATGGGGGGATAATTCACCCCTCCACTTT
TRBV19,TRBJ2-5,.,.,CASSATRGETQYF,TGTGCCAGTAGTGCGACACGGGGAGAGACCCAGTACTTC
TRBV6-1,TRBJ2-7,TRBD1,many,CASSNSGGFAYEQYF,TGTGCCAGCAGCAACTCAGGGGGATTTGCCTACGAGCAGTACTTC
TRBV2,TRBJ1-1,.,.,CASGSGRYPVYTEAFF,TGTGCCAGCGGCTCAGGACGTTACCCGGTGTACACTGAAGCTTTCTTT
TRBV6-5,TRBJ2-2,TRBD1,many,CASSYSMTGNAGELFF,TGTGCCAGCAGTTACTCGATGACAGGGAACGCCGGGGAGCTGTTTTTT
TRBV5-4,TRBJ2-1,TRBD2,few,CASSLEAGAFRDEQFF,TGTGCCAGCAGCTTGGAAGCGGGAGCATTTAGGGATGAGCAGTTCTTC
TRBV5-1,TRBJ2-1,TRBD1,many,CASSLDRILLYNEQFF,TGCGCCAGCAGCCTGGACAGGATCCTCCTCTACAATGAGCAGTTCTTC
TRBV27,TRBJ2-3,TRBD2,many,CASSEGWGLAQTDTQYF,TGTGCCAGCAGTGAAGGATGGGGACTAGCGCAAACAGATACGCAGTATTTT
TRBV19,TRBJ2-1,TRBD1,.,CATRPGQTYNEQFF,TGTGCCACACGTCCGGGACAGACCTACAATGAGCAGTTCTTC
TRBV7-9,TRBJ2-3,TRBD2,many,CASSLDSSGYTDTQYF,TGTGCCAGCAGCTTAGACTCTAGCGGTTACACAGATACGCAGTATTTT
TRBV20-1,TRBJ2-1,.,many,CSARDRVRANEQFF,TGCAGTGCTAGAGATCGGGTCAGGGCCAATGAGCAGTTCTTC
TRBV11-2,TRBJ2-1,TRBD2,.,CASSLSPASGRAMNEQFF,TGTGCCAGCAGCTTAAGTCCGGCTAGCGGGAGGGCCATGAATGAGCAGTTCTTC
TRBV11-1,TRBJ2-5,.,.,CASSPLAQQETQYF,TGTGCCAGCAGCCCACTAGCCCAACAAGAGACCCAGTACTTC